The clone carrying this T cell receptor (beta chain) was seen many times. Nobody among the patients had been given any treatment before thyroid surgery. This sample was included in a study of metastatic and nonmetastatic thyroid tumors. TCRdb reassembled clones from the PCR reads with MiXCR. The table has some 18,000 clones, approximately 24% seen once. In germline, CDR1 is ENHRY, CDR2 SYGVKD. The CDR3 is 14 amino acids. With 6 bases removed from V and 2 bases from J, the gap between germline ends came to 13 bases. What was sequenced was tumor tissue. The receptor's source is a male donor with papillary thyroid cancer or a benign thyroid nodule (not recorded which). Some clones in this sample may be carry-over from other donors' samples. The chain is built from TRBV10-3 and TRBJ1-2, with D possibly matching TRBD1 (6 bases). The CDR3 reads CAISIQGNNYGYTF. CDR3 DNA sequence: TGTGCCATCAGCATACAGGGAAACAACTATGGCTACACCTTC.